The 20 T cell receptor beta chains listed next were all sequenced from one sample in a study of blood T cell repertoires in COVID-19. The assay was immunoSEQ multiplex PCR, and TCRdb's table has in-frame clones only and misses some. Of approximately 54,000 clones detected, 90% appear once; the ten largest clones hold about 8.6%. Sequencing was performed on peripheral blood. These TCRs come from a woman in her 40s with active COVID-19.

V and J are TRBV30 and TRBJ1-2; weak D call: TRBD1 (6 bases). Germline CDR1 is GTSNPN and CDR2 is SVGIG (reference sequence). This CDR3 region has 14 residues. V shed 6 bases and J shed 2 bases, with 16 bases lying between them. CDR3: CACSTGNSNYGYTF. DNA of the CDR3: TGTGCCTGCAGTACAGGGAATTCAAACTATGGCTACACCTTC. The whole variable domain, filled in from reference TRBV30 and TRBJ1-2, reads SQTIHQWPATLVQPVGSPLSLECTVEGTSNPNLYWYRQAAGRGLQLLFYSVGIGQISSEVPQNLSASRPQDRQFILSSKKLLLSDSGFYLCACSTGNSNYGYTFGSGTRLTVV.

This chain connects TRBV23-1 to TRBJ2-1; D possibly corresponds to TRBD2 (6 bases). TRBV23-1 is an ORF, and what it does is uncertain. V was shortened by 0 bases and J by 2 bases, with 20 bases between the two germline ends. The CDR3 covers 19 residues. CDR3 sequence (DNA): TGCGCCAGCAGTCAATCGGGGGGTGAGGCAGGGAAAGCCTACAATGAGCAGTTCTTC. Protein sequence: CASSQSGGEAGKAYNEQFF.

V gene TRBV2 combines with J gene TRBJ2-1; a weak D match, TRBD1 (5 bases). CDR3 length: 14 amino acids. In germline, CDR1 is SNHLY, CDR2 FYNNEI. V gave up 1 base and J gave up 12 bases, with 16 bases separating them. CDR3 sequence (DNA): TGTGCCAGCAGTGAAGGAAGCGCTGGGCAGGGGCAGTTCTTC. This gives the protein CASSEGSAGQGQFF.

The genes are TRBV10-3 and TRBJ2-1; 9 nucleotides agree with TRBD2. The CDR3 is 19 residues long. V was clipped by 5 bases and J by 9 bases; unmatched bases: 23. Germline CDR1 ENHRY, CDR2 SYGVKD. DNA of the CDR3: TGTGCCATCAGTTTTTTTAGCGGGGGAAACGCCCATGGAGGCGGTGAGCAGTTCTTC. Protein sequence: CAISFFSGGNAHGGGEQFF.

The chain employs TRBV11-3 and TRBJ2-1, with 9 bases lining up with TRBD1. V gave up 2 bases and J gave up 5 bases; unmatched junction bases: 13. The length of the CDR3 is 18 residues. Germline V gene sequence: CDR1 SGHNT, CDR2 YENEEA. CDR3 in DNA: TGTGCCAGCAGCTTAAGGTCAGGGGGACAGGGTCCTAACAATGAGCAGTTCTTC. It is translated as CASSLRSGGQGPNNEQFF.

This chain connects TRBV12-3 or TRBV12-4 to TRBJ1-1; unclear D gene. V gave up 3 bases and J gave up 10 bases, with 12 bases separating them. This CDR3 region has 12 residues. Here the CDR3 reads CASSFGVRRAFF. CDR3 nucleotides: TGTGCCAGCAGTTTTGGAGTTCGACGAGCTTTCTTT.

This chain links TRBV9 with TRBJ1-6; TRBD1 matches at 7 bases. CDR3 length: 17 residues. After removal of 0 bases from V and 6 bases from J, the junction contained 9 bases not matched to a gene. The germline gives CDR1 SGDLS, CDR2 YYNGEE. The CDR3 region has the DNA TGTGCCAGCAGCGTAGATAAACGACAGGGACTTAATTCACCCCTCCACTTT. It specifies CASSVDKRQGLNSPLHF.

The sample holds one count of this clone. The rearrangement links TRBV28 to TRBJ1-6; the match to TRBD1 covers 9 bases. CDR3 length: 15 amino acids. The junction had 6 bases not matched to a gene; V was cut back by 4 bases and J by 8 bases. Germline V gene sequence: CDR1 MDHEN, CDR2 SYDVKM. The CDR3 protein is CASSSRQGGHSPLHF. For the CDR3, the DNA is TGTGCCAGCAGTTCTCGACAGGGGGGACATTCACCCCTCCACTTT.

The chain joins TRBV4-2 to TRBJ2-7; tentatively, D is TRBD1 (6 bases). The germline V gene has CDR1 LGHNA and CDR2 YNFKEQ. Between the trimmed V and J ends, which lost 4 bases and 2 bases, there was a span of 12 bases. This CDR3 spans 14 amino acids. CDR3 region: CASSLRDIAYEQYF. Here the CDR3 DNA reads TGTGCCAGCAGCCTCCGGGACATCGCCTACGAGCAGTACTTC.

CDR3 bases: TGTGCCAGCTTGTGGAGTGATTCCAACTATGGCTACACCTTC. The encoded protein is CASLWSDSNYGYTF. The chain combines TRBV5-6 with TRBJ1-2, with D unclear. V lost 7 bases and J lost 2, with 15 bases in between. Germline V gene lookup returns CDR1 SGHDT and CDR2 YYEEEE. The CDR3 runs to 14 residues.

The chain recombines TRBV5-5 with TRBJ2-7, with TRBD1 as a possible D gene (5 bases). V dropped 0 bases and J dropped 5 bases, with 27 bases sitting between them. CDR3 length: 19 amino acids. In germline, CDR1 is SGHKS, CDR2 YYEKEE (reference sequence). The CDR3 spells CASSLGSGVVGAFLHEQYF. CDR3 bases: TGTGCCAGCAGCTTGGGTTCGGGTGTGGTAGGGGCTTTCCTCCACGAGCAGTACTTC.

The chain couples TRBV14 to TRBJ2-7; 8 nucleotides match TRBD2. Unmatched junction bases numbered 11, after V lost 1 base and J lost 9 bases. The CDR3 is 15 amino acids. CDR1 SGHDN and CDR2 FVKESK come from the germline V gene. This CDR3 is CASSQVIAGYHRQYF. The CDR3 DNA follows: TGTGCCAGCAGCCAAGTTATAGCGGGATACCACCGGCAGTACTTC.

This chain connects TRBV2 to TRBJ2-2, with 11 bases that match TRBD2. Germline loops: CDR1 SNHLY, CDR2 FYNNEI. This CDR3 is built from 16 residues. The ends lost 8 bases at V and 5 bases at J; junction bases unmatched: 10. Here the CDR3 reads CASSQTSGAFTGELFF. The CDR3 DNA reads TGTGCCAGCTCTCAGACTAGCGGGGCTTTTACCGGGGAGCTGTTTTTT.

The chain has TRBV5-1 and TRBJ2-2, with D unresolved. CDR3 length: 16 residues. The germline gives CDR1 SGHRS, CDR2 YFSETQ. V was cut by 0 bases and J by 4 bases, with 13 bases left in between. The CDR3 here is CASSLGPTTGTGELFF. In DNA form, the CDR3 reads TGCGCCAGCAGCTTGGGGCCCACTACTGGCACCGGGGAGCTGTTTTTT.

In DNA, the CDR3 is TGCGCCAGCAGCCGAACCCCTCAGGACTCTGGAAACACCATATATTTT. It yields the protein CASSRTPQDSGNTIYF. V gene TRBV5-1 combines with J gene TRBJ1-3; no definite D call. V gave up 4 bases and J gave up 0 bases, with 14 bases separating them. Germline loops: CDR1 SGHRS, CDR2 YFSETQ. The CDR3 sequence is 16 residues long.

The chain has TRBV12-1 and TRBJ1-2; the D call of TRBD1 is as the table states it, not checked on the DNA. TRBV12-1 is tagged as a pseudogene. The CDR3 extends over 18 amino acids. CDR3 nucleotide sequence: TGTGCCAGCAGCTTTGCTGCCCCCCTAACAGAAAATAACTATGGCTACACCTTC. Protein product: CASSFAAPLTENNYGYTF.

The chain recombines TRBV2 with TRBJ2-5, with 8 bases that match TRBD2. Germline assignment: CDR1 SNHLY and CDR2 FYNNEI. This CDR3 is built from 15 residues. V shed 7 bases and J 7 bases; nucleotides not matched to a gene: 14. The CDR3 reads CASMELNGLAGTQYF. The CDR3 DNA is TGTGCCAGCATGGAGCTAAATGGACTAGCTGGGACCCAGTACTTC.

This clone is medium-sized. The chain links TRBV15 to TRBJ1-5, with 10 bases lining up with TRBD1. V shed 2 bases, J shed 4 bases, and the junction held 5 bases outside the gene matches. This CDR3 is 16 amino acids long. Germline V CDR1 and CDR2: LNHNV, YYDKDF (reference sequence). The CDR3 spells CATSRPRTGGNQPQHF. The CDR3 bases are TGTGCCACCAGCAGACCGCGGACAGGGGGAAATCAGCCCCAGCATTTT.

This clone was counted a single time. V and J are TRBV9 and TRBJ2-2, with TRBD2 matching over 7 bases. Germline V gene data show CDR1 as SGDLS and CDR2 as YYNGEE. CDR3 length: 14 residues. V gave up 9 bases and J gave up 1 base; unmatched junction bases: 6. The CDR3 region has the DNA TGTGCCACCTCCTCGGGGGGGAACACCGGGGAGCTGTTTTTT. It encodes CATSSGGNTGELFF.

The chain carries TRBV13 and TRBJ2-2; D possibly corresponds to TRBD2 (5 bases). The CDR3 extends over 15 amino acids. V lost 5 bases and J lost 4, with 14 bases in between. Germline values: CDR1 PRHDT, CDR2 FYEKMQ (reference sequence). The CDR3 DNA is TGTGCCAGCAGCCCCCGGACTTCAAGCACCGGGGAGCTGTTTTTT. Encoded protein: CASSPRTSSTGELFF.